The T cell receptor beta chain described here comes from a study of blood T cell repertoires in COVID-19. The data were produced by immunoSEQ multiplex PCR, yet TCRdb's version contains in-frame clones alone and is incomplete. The data show some 63,000 clones, 75% to 85% seen once. The sample comprised peripheral blood. The receptor comes from a human donor in a cohort sampled during active COVID-19.

CDR3 residues: CASSPGAGNYGYTF. In DNA form, the CDR3 reads TGTGCCAGCTCACCAGGGGCGGGGAACTATGGCTACACCTTC. This chain uses TRBV18 with TRBJ1-2, with a weak D call TRBD1 (5 bases). Germline CDR1 is KGHSH and CDR2 is LQKENI. Trimming shortened V by 2 bases and J by 2 bases, and 9 bases separated the two germline ends. The CDR3 sequence is 14 residues long.